The TCR beta chain under discussion was sequenced for a study of OX40 agonist ivuxolimab in advanced cancers. Study-wide results and limits: No antigen was identified for the clonally expanded peripheral T cells.

Turning to this clone: Its antigen is currently unknown. The junction departs from germline at one end; a sequencing error may be responsible.

The study sampled blood at baseline, cycle 4 day 1, and cycle 7 day 1. This CDR3 contains 14 residues. CDR1 is MDHEN and CDR2 is SYDVKM in the germline V gene. The repertoire was sequenced with immunoSEQ multiplex PCR; TCRdb's copy has only in-frame clones and lacks some. Here the sample spans about 99,000 clones, more than 95% being singletons. The sample in question was CD4+ or CD8+ T cells sorted from blood, obtained in a trial of the OX40 agonist ivuxolimab. This chain joins TRBV28 and TRBJ2-7; D may be TRBD2 (6 bases). The sequence was collected from an adult with an advanced solid tumor such as melanoma, head and neck, liver or kidney cancer. Here the CDR3 reads CASSFRGSSYGQYF. CDR3 DNA sequence: TGTGCCAGCAGTTTTCGGGGGAGCTCCTACGGGCAGTACTTC.